This T cell receptor beta chain was obtained from a study of cytotoxic CD8 clonotypes in ibrutinib-treated CLL. Looking at the study overall: Response samples were drawn at a median of about eleven months of treatment, range 6 to 36.

Germline assignment: CDR1 MDHEN and CDR2 SYDVKM. Trimming removed 5 bases at V and 3 bases at J, with 14 bases between. This CDR3 spans 14 amino acids. Libraries were prepared by immunoSEQ multiplex PCR; TCRdb keeps only in-frame clonotypes and omits some of them. The table records more than 15,000 clones, around two thirds of them present only once. Study conclusions and caveats: Having risen at ibrutinib response, clonality had fallen back toward baseline by progression.

Note on this clone: Its matching antigen is unknown.

The chain employs TRBV28 and TRBJ2-7; TRBD1 or TRBD2 may be the D gene (5 bases each). Sequencing used PBMCs, obtained after 12 months of ibrutinib treatment. This TCR came from a human donor with chronic lymphocytic leukemia. The chain's CDR3 is CASSHGTSDYEQYF. As DNA, the CDR3 is TGTGCCAGCAGTCATGGGACGTCGGACTACGAGCAGTACTTC.